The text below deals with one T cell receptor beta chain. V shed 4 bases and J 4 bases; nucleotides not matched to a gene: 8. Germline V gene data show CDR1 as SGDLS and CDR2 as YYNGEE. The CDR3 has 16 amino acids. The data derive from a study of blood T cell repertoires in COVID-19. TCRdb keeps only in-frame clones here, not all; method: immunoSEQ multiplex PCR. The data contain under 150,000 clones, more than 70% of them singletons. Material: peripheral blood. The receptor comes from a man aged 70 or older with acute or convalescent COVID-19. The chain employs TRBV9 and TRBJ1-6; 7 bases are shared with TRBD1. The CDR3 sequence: CASSLGHRGYNSPLHF. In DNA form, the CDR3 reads TGTGCCAGCAGCCTCGGACACAGGGGATATAATTCACCCCTCCACTTT. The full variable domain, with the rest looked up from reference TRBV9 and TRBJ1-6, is DSGVTQTPKHLITATGQRVTLRCSPRSGDLSVYWYQQSLDQGLQFLIQYYNGEERAKGNILERFSAQQFPDLHSELNLSSLELGDSALYFCASSLGHRGYNSPLHFGNGTRLTVT.